What follows are 24 T cell receptor beta chains derived from one specimen sequenced in a study of T cell changes during pregnancy in multiple sclerosis. Assay used: immunoSEQ multiplex PCR; TCRdb lists only in-frame clones, some missing. The table records about 93,000 clones, approximately 92% of them present only once. The source material was peripheral blood, sampled after pregnancy. These receptors all come from a female donor with multiple sclerosis, enrolled in a pregnancy study.

V usage is TRBV30 and J usage is TRBJ2-3; 7 bases agree with TRBD1. The CDR3 covers 15 residues. Per germline, CDR1 GTSNPN and CDR2 SVGIG (reference sequence). J gave up 0 bases and V 5 bases, and 8 bases lay outside the gene matches. The CDR3 DNA is TGTGCCTGGCAGCTCGGGACAGCTAGCACAGATACGCAGTATTTT. It translates to CAWQLGTASTDTQYF.

The rearrangement joins TRBV19 to TRBJ1-1; D is perhaps TRBD1 (5 bases). Trimming cost V 3 bases and J 3 bases, with 8 bases left between them. The CDR3 is 13 residues long. CDR1 LNHDA and CDR2 SQIVND come from the germline V gene (reference sequence). CDR3 protein: CASSMGLHTEAFF. In nucleotides, the CDR3 is TGTGCCAGTAGTATGGGACTTCACACTGAAGCTTTCTTT.

The chain has TRBV5-6 and TRBJ1-3; 9 positions match TRBD1. Unmatched junction bases numbered 6, after V lost 3 bases and J lost 2 bases. This CDR3 region has 16 residues. In germline, CDR1 is SGHDT, CDR2 YYEEEE. CDR3 residues: CASSWGTGRAGNTIYF. The CDR3 region has the DNA TGTGCCAGCAGCTGGGGGACAGGGCGGGCTGGAAACACCATATATTTT.

This sequence joins TRBV29-1 and TRBJ1-5; D remains unclear. The CDR3 runs to 13 residues. Germline loops: CDR1 SQVTM, CDR2 ANQGSEA. The germline V and J ends were trimmed by 3 bases and 7 bases, with 13 bases remaining between them. The CDR3 DNA is TGCAGCGTTGAGCCGTCCGTCGGGCAGCCCCAGCATTTT. Its protein is CSVEPSVGQPQHF.

This chain connects TRBV19 to TRBJ2-5; a weak D match, TRBD2 (5 bases). The CDR3 has 13 amino acids. V was clipped by 5 bases and J by 1 base, with 8 bases between them. In germline, CDR1 is LNHDA, CDR2 SQIVND (reference sequence). The CDR3 DNA is TGTGCCAGTAGTTTCCTAGCCCAAGAGACCCAGTACTTC. This gives the protein CASSFLAQETQYF.

The chain uses TRBV5-1 and TRBJ1-1, with TRBD1 as a possible D gene (5 bases). CDR3 length equals 15 residues. V lost 0 bases, J lost 1 base, and 10 bases lay in between. Per the germline V gene, CDR1 is SGHRS and CDR2 is YFSETQ. The CDR3 here is CASSLGQRGNTEAFF. The CDR3 nucleotides read TGCGCCAGCAGCTTGGGACAGCGGGGGAACACTGAAGCTTTCTTT.

The V and J genes are TRBV6-6 and TRBJ1-3; D ambiguous. Germline V gene data show CDR1 as MNHNY and CDR2 as SVGAGI (reference sequence). Trimming cost V 10 bases and J 7 bases, with 17 bases left between them. This CDR3 comprises 13 residues. The CDR3 is CATGLTQRNTIYF. The CDR3 DNA follows: TGTGCCACCGGACTAACCCAGAGGAACACCATATATTTT.

J is TRBJ2-3 and V is TRBV2, with D uncertain. Trimming shortened V by 7 bases and J by 0 bases, and 8 bases separated the two germline ends. This CDR3 is 13 amino acids long. The V gene's germline CDR1 is SNHLY and CDR2 FYNNEI. The CDR3: CASIGPSTDTQYF. Here the CDR3 DNA reads TGTGCCAGCATTGGGCCAAGCACAGATACGCAGTATTTT. The complete variable domain, with remaining parts taken from reference TRBV2 and TRBJ2-3, reads EPEVTQTPSHQVTQMGQEVILRCVPISNHLYFYWYRQILGQKVEFLVSFYNNEISEKSEIFDDQFSVERPDGSNFTLKIRSTKLEDSAMYFCASIGPSTDTQYFGPGTRLTVL.

CDR3 in amino acids: CAWSVRQDNEKLFF. The CDR3 nucleotides are TGTGCCTGGAGTGTACGACAGGATAATGAAAAACTGTTTTTT. The chain links TRBV30 to TRBJ1-4; tentative D call: TRBD1 (6 bases). Germline assignment: CDR1 GTSNPN and CDR2 SVGIG (reference sequence). Trimming pared 0 bases from V and 4 bases from J, leaving 9 bases between. This CDR3 is 14 amino acids long.

The chain combines TRBV6-1 with TRBJ2-2; 9 nucleotides align to TRBD1. The CDR3 loop spans 14 amino acids. Per the germline V gene, CDR1 is MNHNS and CDR2 is SASEGT. The V segment lost 8 bases and the J segment 4 bases; nucleotides outside the gene matches: 5. CDR3 residues: CASRDRVITGELFF. For the CDR3, the DNA is TGTGCCAGCCGGGACAGGGTCATCACCGGGGAGCTGTTTTTT.

The chain links TRBV7-9 to TRBJ2-7; D might be TRBD2 (6 bases). The CDR3 is 14 residues long. Germline V CDR1 and CDR2: SEHNR, FQNEAQ (reference sequence). V was pared by 2 bases and J by 0 bases, with 8 bases between. In nucleotides, the CDR3 is TGTGCCAGCAGCTTACCGGGACTCTCCTACGAGCAGTACTTC. Translation gives CASSLPGLSYEQYF.

The V call is TRBV5-1, the J call TRBJ2-1; the D gene is possibly TRBD1 (5 bases). CDR1 is SGHRS and CDR2 is YFSETQ in the germline V gene. Trimming removed 0 bases from V and 0 bases from J, with 7 bases in between. CDR3 length: 15 amino acids. CDR3 sequence (DNA): TGCGCCAGCAGCTTGGATACAGGCTCCTACAATGAGCAGTTCTTC. This encodes CASSLDTGSYNEQFF.

The chain recombines TRBV6-1 with TRBJ2-7, with 10 bases fitting TRBD2. The CDR3 consists of 15 residues. Trimming at V came to 2 bases and at J to 5 bases, leaving 6 bases not matched to a gene. Germline assignment: CDR1 MNHNS and CDR2 SASEGT. DNA of the CDR3: TGTGCCAGCAGTGAAACCCTACTAGCGGGGCACGAGCAGTACTTC. Translating it yields CASSETLLAGHEQYF.

The rearrangement uses TRBV7-6 and TRBJ2-7, with 7 positions matching TRBD1. Germline V CDR1 and CDR2: SGHVS, FNYEAQ. The CDR3 sequence is 14 residues long. The V and J ends lost 5 bases and 2 bases, in that order; junction bases with no gene match: 6. The CDR3 reads CASSPDRAPYEQYF. The CDR3 nucleotides read TGTGCCAGCAGCCCTGACAGGGCCCCCTACGAGCAGTACTTC.

This chain joins TRBV2 and TRBJ2-7; 7 bases match TRBD1. Germline CDR1 and CDR2: SNHLY and FYNNEI. V lost 6 bases and J lost 1; bases outside the gene matches: 12. The CDR3 is made up of 16 amino acids. The CDR3 region has the DNA TGTGCCAGCAGGGGAGCCCGACAGGGAGTATCCTACGAGCAGTACTTC. As protein: CASRGARQGVSYEQYF.

The chain links TRBV6-5 to TRBJ2-7; TRBD1 agrees at 9 bases. The V gene end was trimmed by 6 bases and the J gene end by 5 bases; junction bases not matched to a gene: 8. This CDR3 spans 14 amino acids. Germline V gene sequence: CDR1 MNHEY, CDR2 SVGAGI. This CDR3 reads CASSDRQGVDEQYF. The CDR3 nucleotides read TGTGCCAGCAGCGACCGACAGGGGGTCGACGAGCAGTACTTC.

The rearrangement joins TRBV9 to TRBJ1-4; 11 nucleotides align to TRBD1. The J segment lost 7 bases and the V segment lost 4 bases, leaving 6 bases of the junction unmatched. Germline lookup yields CDR1 SGDLS and CDR2 YYNGEE. This CDR3 region has 15 residues. The CDR3 DNA is TGTGCCAGCAGCCCACGGACAGGGGGCTTTGAAAAACTGTTTTTT. It specifies CASSPRTGGFEKLFF.

The V and J genes are TRBV5-1 and TRBJ1-1; no firm D call. Deletions cut 5 bases from V and 6 bases from J, with 8 bases between. From germline, CDR1 is SGHRS and CDR2 YFSETQ. This CDR3 region has 11 residues. The CDR3 DNA is TGCGCCAGCAGGACATCGGCTGAAGCTTTCTTT. The encoded protein is CASRTSAEAFF.

The chain recombines TRBV4-1 with TRBJ1-1; TRBD1 is a possible D gene (6 bases). The germline V gene encodes CDR1 MGHRA and CDR2 YSYEKL. The CDR3 runs to 17 residues. V shed 0 bases and J shed 0 bases, with 14 bases lying between them. The CDR3 region is CASSQEMGALVNTEAFF. The DNA for the CDR3 is TGCGCCAGCAGCCAAGAGATGGGGGCCCTGGTGAACACTGAAGCTTTCTTT.

The J gene is TRBJ2-3, the V gene TRBV30; TRBD2 might be the D (5 bases). This CDR3 is 15 amino acids long. Germline V gene lookup returns CDR1 GTSNPN and CDR2 SVGIG (reference sequence). V was shortened by 5 bases and J by 2 bases, with 17 bases between the two germline ends. In DNA, the CDR3 is TGTGCCTGGGCTGCTGAAGGGAGCCCCACAGATACGCAGTATTTT. As protein: CAWAAEGSPTDTQYF.

The chain couples TRBV28 to TRBJ2-7, with TRBD2 identical over 10 bases. From germline, CDR1 is MDHEN and CDR2 SYDVKM. J was trimmed by 1 base and V by 7 bases; bases with no gene match: 7. The CDR3 is 15 residues long. CDR3 region: CASTLSGRISYEQYF. The CDR3 bases are TGTGCCAGCACTCTTAGCGGGAGGATTTCCTACGAGCAGTACTTC.

V is TRBV19 and J is TRBJ1-5; 11 nucleotides align to TRBD1. The CDR3 covers 15 residues. Germline assignment: CDR1 LNHDA and CDR2 SQIVND (reference sequence). Germline trimming cut 7 bases from V and 5 bases from J; bases unmatched to any gene: 7. This CDR3 reads CASTMGTGGYQPQHF. The CDR3 bases are TGTGCCAGTACTATGGGGACAGGGGGGTATCAGCCCCAGCATTTT.

V is TRBV19 and J is TRBJ2-1, with a possible D match to TRBD1 (5 bases). The CDR3 is 12 residues long. From germline, CDR1 is LNHDA and CDR2 SQIVND (reference sequence). V lost 4 bases, J lost 7 bases, and 8 bases lay in between. The CDR3 is CASSTDSNEQFF. In DNA, the CDR3 is TGTGCCAGTAGTACCGACAGTAATGAGCAGTTCTTC.

V usage is TRBV10-3 and J usage is TRBJ2-3, with unresolved D. Germline V gives CDR1 ENHRY, CDR2 SYGVKD. The V end was cut by 11 bases, the J end by 0 bases, with 9 bases between. This CDR3 spans 12 amino acids. The CDR3 sequence: CASVSSTDTQYF. The DNA of the CDR3 is TGTGCCTCTGTCTCTAGCACAGATACGCAGTATTTT.